The subject of this entry is one T cell receptor beta chain. It has no known antigen specificity. No per-base quality is available; no much larger clone lies one base away. The CDR3 regions of human TCRbeta chains were analyzed by immunosequencing. From the authors' description of their analysis: Repertoire TCRs were checked for matches against a reference library of SARS-CoV-2-specific TCRs that had been generated using the MIRA antigen-specificity platform. Breadth was defined as the fraction of unique TCRs that were SARS-CoV-2-associated. Depth was defined as the fraction of total T cells that were SARS-CoV-2-associated. Using the MIRA data, every spike-specific TCR was mapped to the spike region that the TCR reacted to and assigned to either a CD4 or a CD8 class. Log10-transformed breadth and depth values were compared by one-way ANOVA with Sidak's multiple comparisons tests. Here the immuneACCESS table is served through TCRdb, limited to in-frame sequences with V and J called. Missing clones are a known gap in these copies; in checked studies unresolved V genes cover under half, and the rest lacks a known reason. D and trimming come from the DNA, and the V and J calls and clone size come from that table. The sample yields approximately 130,000 clones; 70% to 90% were counted once. The ten largest clones represent about 9.9% of the sample.

CDR1 SGHRS and CDR2 YFSETQ are derived from the germline V gene. The junction shows trimming of 1 base on V and 0 bases on J, plus 21 bases between the germline ends. Measured from the cysteine to the phenylalanine, the CDR3 is 19 residues long. Only the CDR3 DNA stays, 57 bases, in frame from base 1. The sample belongs to a study of T cell responses to AZD1222 COVID-19 vaccine (dated by TCRdb to the early 2020s). Regarding the research as a whole: A total of just over 230 trial participants underwent TCR sequencing, of whom 200 to 220 received two doses of AZD1222 and about 25 received two doses of the MenACWY control vaccine. Trial participants were enrolled by age into subgroups of 18-55, 56-69 and 70-plus years, and around 150, 28 and 57 TCR-sequenced participants, respectively, were included in these subgroups.

Interpreted using the paper, the time point label stands for: about 28 days (+/-7) after the second vaccine dose. AZD1222 recipients given second doses at about 4 weeks or at about 12 weeks were pooled, since spike-specific TCR depth and breadth were not found to differ between the two schedules. Vaccinee samples came from UK trials COV001 and COV002, including a single-blind randomized controlled phase 2/3 trial of AZD1222 (ChAdOx1 nCoV-19) in healthy adults. Trial participant PBMC samples were collected at day 0 and day 28 after the second dose for TCRbeta chain sequencing. The full study reports these points: In the small 56-69-year group, the increase in depth fell short of significance, most likely because of low power. Most participants were white British and females outnumbered males, and the authors suggested that clonal diversity may have been underestimated. No day 14 peak-response samples were available, so repertoires were characterized only after the peak T cell response. Reportedly, close to half of the unique spike-specific TCRs recognized epitopes lying outside the regions that are mutated in the B.1.351 and B.1.1.7 variants. After two AZD1222 doses, both the breadth and the depth of spike-specific TCRs were significantly higher than at day 0 and than in MenACWY recipients. The whole spike protein was spanned by vaccine-associated CD4 TCRs, and dominant responses were seen in regions 160-218 and 743-854. Conclusions about previously exposed vaccinees were limited because only six or seven AZD1222 recipients were SARS-CoV-2 seropositive at baseline.

This receptor was taken from an adult who received the AZD1222 COVID-19 vaccine. Sequences were derived from peripheral blood, sampled 28 days after the second AZD1222 dose. Recombination connected TRBV5-1 to TRBJ2-3; D gene: possibly TRBD2, on 5 matching bases. The CDR3 protein: CASSLFLWTSTTSTDTQYF. The nucleotide sequence reads TGCGCCAGCAGCTTGTTTTTATGGACTTCAACGACTAGCACAGATACGCAGTATTTT.